These 22 T cell receptor beta chains share one sample of origin, sequenced in a study of T cells in tumors after PD-1 blockade (dated by TCRdb to the late 2010s). Library prep was done by the immunoSEQ multiplex PCR assay. In TCRdb, the immuneACCESS table is reduced to in-frame sequences with V and J assigned. These tables do not hold every clone; where another copy was compared, an unresolved V gene accounts for under half, and the others remain unexplained. The sample contains more than 50,000 clones, around 67% of them found a single time. 4.7% of the sample rests with the top ten. According to the study, the label for this sample's time point signals: after anti-PD-1 therapy. This material consisted of PBMCs, taken after anti-PD-1 treatment. The origin of the receptors is a human donor with basal cell carcinoma.

The chain combines TRBV7-2 with TRBJ2-5; 12 bases match TRBD2. Germline V gene data show CDR1 as SGHTA and CDR2 as FQGNSA. This CDR3 is built from 15 residues. The ends lost 5 bases at V and 0 bases at J; junction bases unmatched: 1. The chain's CDR3 is CASSRTSGDQETQYF. The CDR3 DNA sequence: TGTGCCAGCAGCCGGACTAGCGGGGACCAAGAGACCCAGTACTTC.

This clone has only a few counts. CDR3 amino acids: CASSQDRDTEAFF. DNA for the CDR3: TGTGCCAGCAGCCAAGATAGGGACACTGAAGCTTTCTTT. The genes are TRBV3-1 (or the pseudogene TRBV3-2) and TRBJ1-1; D uncertain. V lost 0 bases, J lost 3 bases, and 5 bases lay in between. This CDR3 is built from 13 residues. Germline V gives CDR1 LGHDT, CDR2 YNNKEL (reference sequence).

This chain joins TRBV15 and TRBJ2-3; a weak D match, TRBD1 (6 bases). Trimming removed 0 bases at V and 0 bases at J, with 7 bases between. Germline CDR1 reads LNHNV; CDR2 reads YYDKDF (reference sequence). This CDR3 is built from 15 residues. Written as DNA, the CDR3 is TGTGCCACCAGCAGAGAAGGGGGTAGCACAGATACGCAGTATTTT. Amino acid sequence: CATSREGGSTDTQYF.

This rearrangement joins TRBV4-1 to TRBJ1-4; D is perhaps TRBD1 (6 bases). The CDR3 consists of 16 residues. Germline assignment: CDR1 MGHRA and CDR2 YSYEKL. Trimming cost V 1 base and J 8 bases, with 17 bases left between them. In nucleotides, the CDR3 is TGCGCCAGCAGCCAAGGCACAGGGTCTAAATGGGAAAAACTGTTTTTT. As protein: CASSQGTGSKWEKLFF.

The chain has TRBV15 and TRBJ2-7; TRBD1 aligns across 7 bases. The CDR3 runs to 13 residues. V trimming: 8 bases; J trimming: 3 bases; junction bases outside the gene matches: 7. The germline V gene has CDR1 LNHNV and CDR2 YYDKDF (reference sequence). DNA of the CDR3: TGTGCCACCCAGGGGGACACGGGCTACGAGCAGTACTTC. Translating gives CATQGDTGYEQYF.

The V call is TRBV6-6, the J call TRBJ1-1, with TRBD1 identical over 8 bases. CDR3 length: 16 residues. V lost 8 bases and J lost 0; bases outside the gene matches: 11. CDR1 is MNHNY and CDR2 is SVGAGI in the germline V gene (reference sequence). CDR3 nucleotide sequence: TGTGCCAGCGACCCGGGGACAGGAATTATGAACACTGAAGCTTTCTTT. It is translated as CASDPGTGIMNTEAFF.

This chain links TRBV30 with TRBJ1-3; the D is unclear. The CDR3 extends over 13 amino acids. The germline V gene has CDR1 GTSNPN and CDR2 SVGIG (reference sequence). V shed 7 bases and J shed 0 bases, with 10 bases lying between them. In nucleotides, the CDR3 is TGTGCCTTTCTTTCCAACTCTGGAAACACCATATATTTT. It is translated as CAFLSNSGNTIYF.

This clone was recorded at least ten times. The V gene is TRBV4-2, the J gene TRBJ2-1; TRBD1 aligns across 9 bases. CDR1 is LGHNA and CDR2 is YNFKEQ in the germline V gene. CDR3 length equals 16 residues. J lost 3 bases, V lost 0 bases, and 3 bases had no gene match. The CDR3 coding sequence is TGTGCCAGCAGCCAAGATGCGACAGGGGGCTACAATGAGCAGTTCTTC. Translating it yields CASSQDATGGYNEQFF.

The V call is TRBV5-8, the J call TRBJ2-7; TRBD2 might be the D (7 bases). Germline-derived CDR1 and CDR2 are SGHTS and YDEGEE. V shed 2 bases and J shed 2 bases, with 14 bases lying between them. The CDR3 totals 15 residues. The CDR3 sequence is CASSFEGGNAYEQYF. In nucleotides, the CDR3 is TGTGCCAGCAGCTTCGAGGGGGGGAACGCCTACGAGCAGTACTTC.

This clone was found a few times. V is TRBV7-2 and J is TRBJ2-1, with D possibly being TRBD2 (6 bases). V lost 1 base and J 3 bases, leaving 13 bases between the germline ends. Germline V gene sequence: CDR1 SGHTA, CDR2 FQGNSA. The length of the CDR3 is 16 residues. CDR3 nucleotide sequence: TGTGCCAGCAGCTTAGGCCTGGGACTCAACTACAATGAGCAGTTCTTC. Residues: CASSLGLGLNYNEQFF.

The chain carries TRBV29-1 and TRBJ1-1; D is undetermined. This CDR3 contains 13 residues. Germline V gene data show CDR1 as SQVTM and CDR2 as ANQGSEA. Trimming took off 7 bases at V and 0 bases at J, with 12 bases between the two ends. The CDR3 nucleotides are TGCAGCGCCCTACAGATAATGAACACTGAAGCTTTCTTT. The encoded protein is CSALQIMNTEAFF.

The chain is built from TRBV19 and TRBJ1-6, with TRBD1 as a possible D gene (6 bases). The CDR3 spans 14 residues. Trimming removed 3 bases from V and 13 bases from J, with 16 bases in between. The germline V gene encodes CDR1 LNHDA and CDR2 SQIVND (reference sequence). As DNA, the CDR3 is TGTGCCAGTAGTATTCAGGGGTTGGTTGCTCCCCTCCACTTT. Amino acid sequence: CASSIQGLVAPLHF.

The chain carries TRBV30 and TRBJ1-4; tentatively, D is TRBD1 (5 bases). The CDR3 is 13 amino acids. The V gene lost 4 bases and the J gene lost 6 bases, with 12 bases spanning the gap. CDR1 GTSNPN and CDR2 SVGIG come from the germline V gene (reference sequence). The chain's CDR3 is CAWNQGLDEKLFF. The CDR3 region has the DNA TGTGCCTGGAATCAGGGTTTGGATGAAAAACTGTTTTTT.

The rearrangement joins TRBV6-5 to TRBJ1-1; D is unclear. The CDR3 extends over 14 amino acids. Per germline, CDR1 MNHEY and CDR2 SVGAGI. Trimming shortened V by 6 bases and J by 1 base, and 12 bases separated the two germline ends. The CDR3 coding sequence is TGTGCCAGCAGACACACCCGGGAGAACACTGAAGCTTTCTTT. This encodes CASRHTRENTEAFF.

This rearrangement joins TRBV28 to TRBJ1-2; the D gene is possibly TRBD1 (5 bases). This CDR3 region has 12 residues. The V and J ends lost 6 bases and 7 bases respectively, with 12 bases between them. Germline assignment: CDR1 MDHEN and CDR2 SYDVKM. For the CDR3, the DNA is TGTGCCAGCAGACTGGGGGAGGCTGGCTACACCTTC. This sequence encodes CASRLGEAGYTF.

The chain carries TRBV5-4 and TRBJ2-7; 9 nucleotides match TRBD1. V trimming: 4 bases; J trimming: 0 bases; junction bases outside the gene matches: 5. The CDR3 has 15 residues. Germline values: CDR1 SGHNT, CDR2 YYREEE (reference sequence). CDR3 loop: CASSRDRVSSYEQYF. CDR3 coding DNA: TGTGCCAGCAGCAGGGACAGGGTGAGCTCCTACGAGCAGTACTTC.

The chain employs TRBV27 and TRBJ1-1, with 8 bases identical to TRBD1. The CDR3 length is 14 residues. The trim removed 5 bases at V and 7 bases at J, leaving 9 bases unmatched. From germline, CDR1 is MNHEY and CDR2 SMNVEV (reference sequence). The CDR3 sequence is CASSTDRGGNEAFF. DNA for the CDR3: TGTGCCAGCAGTACCGACAGGGGAGGCAATGAAGCTTTCTTT.

This chain connects TRBV7-2 to TRBJ1-1; D unclear. The CDR3 is made up of 16 amino acids. Germline values: CDR1 SGHTA, CDR2 FQGNSA. Trimming stripped 2 bases from V and 1 base from J, with 14 bases between. In DNA form, the CDR3 reads TGTGCCAGCAGCTTAACCCCCCCTTCATGGAACACTGAAGCTTTCTTT. It encodes CASSLTPPSWNTEAFF.

The V and J genes are TRBV7-9 and TRBJ1-2, with 9 bases identical to TRBD1. Germline V lookup: CDR1 SEHNR, CDR2 FQNEAQ (reference sequence). CDR3 size: 18 residues. J was trimmed by 1 base and V by 4 bases; bases with no gene match: 13. CDR3 in amino acids: CASSSNSQGALFNYGYTF. The CDR3, as DNA: TGTGCCAGCAGCTCGAATTCACAGGGGGCTCTATTTAACTATGGCTACACCTTC.

This clone came up a few times. This sequence joins TRBV27 and TRBJ2-7, with 8 bases fitting TRBD1. With V trimmed by 3 bases and J by 3 bases, 4 bases remained unmatched. The germline V gene encodes CDR1 MNHEY and CDR2 SMNVEV (reference sequence). The CDR3 covers 14 residues. The CDR3 region has the DNA TGTGCCAGCAGTTTTCAAGACAGGGGCTACGAGCAGTACTTC. Its protein product is CASSFQDRGYEQYF.

The rearrangement joins TRBV6-1 to TRBJ2-1, with 11 positions matching TRBD2. Germline assignment: CDR1 MNHNS and CDR2 SASEGT. V lost 3 bases to trimming and J lost 6 bases; unmatched junction nucleotides: 7. This CDR3 is built from 16 residues. DNA of the CDR3: TGTGCCAGCAGTGAGGCTAGCGGGGGGCACGGCAATGAGCAGTTCTTC. Encoded protein: CASSEASGGHGNEQFF.

This clone has ten or more counts. The CDR3 region has the DNA TGCGCCAGCAGCCAAGATAACGGCCCACCCCTCCACTTT. It is translated as CASSQDNGPPLHF. This sequence joins TRBV4-1 and TRBJ1-6; no firm D call. The V and J ends lost 0 bases and 11 bases respectively, with 8 bases between them. The CDR3 is 13 amino acids. Germline lookup yields CDR1 MGHRA and CDR2 YSYEKL.